This T cell receptor beta chain was retrieved from a study of shared clonotypes between healthy human individuals. This clone was recorded a few times. This CDR3 spans 15 amino acids. CDR1 is SEHNR, CDR2 FQNEAQ, per germline (reference sequence). The V end lost 5 bases, the J end lost 7 bases, and 15 bases lay between the germline ends. The data were produced by immunoSEQ multiplex PCR, yet TCRdb's version contains in-frame clones alone and is incomplete. The data hold roughly 2 million clones, with 90% to 97% observed a single time. This receptor was identified in a man aged 18 to 30 in good health. The source material was naive CD4+ T cells sorted from blood. The subset here: CD45RA+ positively selected. The chain recombines TRBV7-9 with TRBJ1-6; a possible D gene is TRBD1 (5 bases). Here the CDR3 DNA reads TGTGCCAGCAGCGCTCTGAAGGGGATAAATTCACCCCTCCACTTT. Its translation: CASSALKGINSPLHF.